This T cell receptor (beta chain) was recorded in a study of blood T cell repertoires in COVID-19 (TCRdb year 2020). Some background on the complete study: Samples from collaborators originated in the United States, Italy and Spain and spanned both the acute and convalescent phases of COVID-19. The material from the prospective study consisted of cDNA or gDNA derived from T cells, B-cell-depleted T cells, or PBMCs. The dataset comprised deeply sampled blood TCRbeta repertoires from subjects exposed to, actively infected with, or recovered from COVID-19. The repertoires were released in a freely available public database intended as a resource for research on the immune response to SARS-CoV-2. Samples were obtained from the ongoing ImmuneRACE study (first 160 participants) and from some 1,200 subjects provided by 6 global collaborators. Nearly every sample came with metadata listing a de-identified subject ID, COVID-19 status, age in years and sex. HLA class I and class II types, where available, came from metadata supplied by the sample provider rather than from assay-based typing.

TCRbeta CDR3 regions were amplified from genomic DNA by means of the immunoSEQ Assay, a bias-controlled multiplex PCR. In the paper's pipeline: The number of nucleated cells in each sample was estimated from the amplification of reference gene primers within the assay. To quantify the absolute abundance of each unique TCRbeta CDR3 rearrangement, sequence reads were collapsed and filtered. For each sample, productive Simpson clonality was calculated by taking the square root of Simpson's diversity index across productive rearrangements. TCRdb stores this immuneACCESS table with in-frame sequences only. Part of the clones is absent; in the studies checked, under half of the shortfall reflects unresolved V genes, and no reason is known for the rest. V, J and clone size derive from that table, while D and trimming were established from the DNA sequence. The sample yields some 45,000 clones; more than 80% were counted once. The ten largest clonotypes hold roughly 8% of the sample.

On this clone itself: No cognate antigen has been identified for it. Base qualities are not provided; no much larger clone lies one nucleotide away.

Overall results and qualifications from the work: Clinical and demographic metadata were provided uncurated, with the amount varying by source and participant.

CDR1 KGHSH and CDR2 LQKENI are derived from the germline V gene. Counted from cysteine to phenylalanine, this CDR3 has 13 amino acids. CDR3 DNA only is kept here, 39 bases in frame from base 1. V is reduced by 4 bases and J by 4 bases, leaving a spacing of 10 bases between them. Each collaborating institution followed its own protocols to collect whole blood in K2EDTA tubes. For TCRbeta analysis, collaborator samples were shipped as frozen whole blood, as isolated PBMCs, or as DNA extracted from either sample type. The sequence derives from an elderly man in a cohort sampled during active COVID-19. Material for sequencing was peripheral blood. This sequence uses TRBV18 and TRBJ2-5; matching of 5 bases hints at TRBD1 as the D gene. The CDR3 protein: CASSLKQGETQYF. The sequence in DNA is TGTGCCAGCTCACTGAAGCAGGGAGAGACCCAGTACTTC.